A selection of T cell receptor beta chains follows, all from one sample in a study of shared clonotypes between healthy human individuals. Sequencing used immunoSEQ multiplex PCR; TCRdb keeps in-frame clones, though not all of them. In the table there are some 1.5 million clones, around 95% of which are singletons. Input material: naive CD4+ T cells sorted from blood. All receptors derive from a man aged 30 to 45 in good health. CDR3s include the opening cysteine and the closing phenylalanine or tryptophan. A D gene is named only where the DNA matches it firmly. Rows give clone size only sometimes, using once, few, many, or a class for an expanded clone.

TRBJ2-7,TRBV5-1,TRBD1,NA,TGCGCCAGCAGCTCGGCAGGGACAGTCTACGAGCAGTACTTC,CASSSAGTVYEQYF
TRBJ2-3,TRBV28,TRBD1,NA,TGTGCCAGCAGTTTCGGGGACAGGGAAAATACGCAGTATTTT,CASSFGDRENTQYF
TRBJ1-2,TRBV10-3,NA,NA,TGTGCCAGCGAGGCGGCACCAGGGAGGGGCTACACCTTC,CASEAAPGRGYTF
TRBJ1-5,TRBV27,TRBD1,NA,TGTGCCAGCAGTTCCGACAGGGGCCAGCCCCAGCATTTT,CASSSDRGQPQHF
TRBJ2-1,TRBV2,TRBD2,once,TGTGCCAGCAGCCCCCCCCTCGCGGGAGGTAGGGCTAGTGAGCAGTTCTTC,CASSPPLAGGRASEQFF
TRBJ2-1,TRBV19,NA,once,TGTGCCAGTAGTCCGGGACGGAATGAGCAGTTCTTC,CASSPGRNEQFF
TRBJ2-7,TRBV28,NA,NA,TGTGCCAGCAGTTTATCCGGGGCAGGTGACTACAAGCAGTACTTC,CASSLSGAGDYKQYF
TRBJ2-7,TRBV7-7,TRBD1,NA,TGTGCTAGCAGTTTAGGGGACAGGGGGATCTACGAGCAGTACTTC,CASSLGDRGIYEQYF
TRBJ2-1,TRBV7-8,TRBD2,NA,TGTGCCAGCAGACTAGCGGGAGGCAATGAGCAGTTCTTC,CASRLAGGNEQFF
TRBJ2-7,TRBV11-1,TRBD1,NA,TGTGCCAGCAGCTTGATTCGGACAGGGGTCGAGCAGTACTTC,CASSLIRTGVEQYF
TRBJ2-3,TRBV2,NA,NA,TGTGCCAGCAGTGGTTACGGGACCCACACAGATACGCAGTATTTT,CASSGYGTHTDTQYF
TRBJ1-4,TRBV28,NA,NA,TGTGCCAGCAGCCCCACCCCCTTTACGGATAATGAAAAACTGTTTTTT,CASSPTPFTDNEKLFF
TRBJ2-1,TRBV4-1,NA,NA,TGCGCCAGCAGCTCAACCGAGGGGCCGTTCTTC,CASSSTEGPFF
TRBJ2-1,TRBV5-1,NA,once,TGCGCCAGCAGCTTGATTCGGACTGGCGAGCAGTTCTTC,CASSLIRTGEQFF
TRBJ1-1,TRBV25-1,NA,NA,TGTGCCAGCAGTGACCCTACACGGAACACTGAAGCTTTCTTT,CASSDPTRNTEAFF
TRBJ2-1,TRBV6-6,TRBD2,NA,TGTGCCAGCAGTTACTGGGCTAGCGGGAGGGGGGATGAGCAGTTCTTC,CASSYWASGRGDEQFF
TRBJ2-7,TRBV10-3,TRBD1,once,TGTGCCATCAGTGAGGGGACAGGGATTCCCTACGAGCAGTACTTC,CAISEGTGIPYEQYF
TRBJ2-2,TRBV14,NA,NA,TGTGCCAGCAGCCCCCAGGTCTCCGCCGCCGGGGAGCTGTTTTTT,CASSPQVSAAGELFF
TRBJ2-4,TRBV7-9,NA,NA,TGTGCCAGCAGCTTAGAGGGTAGCAGGAGAAACATTCAGTACTTC,CASSLEGSRRNIQYF
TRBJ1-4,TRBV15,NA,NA,TGTGCCACCAGCAGGCGAGGGGCAGGGTCTAATGAAAAACTGTTTTTT,CATSRRGAGSNEKLFF
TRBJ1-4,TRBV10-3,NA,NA,TGTGCCATCAGTGAGCCGGACAGTGAAAAACTGTTTTTT,CAISEPDSEKLFF
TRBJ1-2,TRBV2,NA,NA,TGTGCCAGCAGTGAACAGGGGCCCACCTTGGGCTACACCTTC,CASSEQGPTLGYTF
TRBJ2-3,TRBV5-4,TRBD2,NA,TGTGCCAGCAGCCCGACTAGCGGATCTAGCACAGATACGCAGTATTTT,CASSPTSGSSTDTQYF
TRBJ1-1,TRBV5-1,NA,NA,TGCGCCAGCAGCTTGGCCGGGACGCCCATGAACACTGAAGCTTTCTTT,CASSLAGTPMNTEAFF
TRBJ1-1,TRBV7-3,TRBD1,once,TGTGCCAGCAGCTCACCCGTCGACAGGGCCGGTGGACAGAACACTGAAGCTTTCTTT,CASSSPVDRAGGQNTEAFF
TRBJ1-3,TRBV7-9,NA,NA,TGTGCCAGCAGCGGCGTTCCCTACTCTGGAAACACCATATATTTT,CASSGVPYSGNTIYF
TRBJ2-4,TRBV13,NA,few,TGTGCCAGCAGCTTAATGTCGGCGGACATTCAGTACTTC,CASSLMSADIQYF
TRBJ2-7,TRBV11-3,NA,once,TGTGCCAGCAGCTTAAGTAGCGGAAGCTCCTACGAGCAGTACTTC,CASSLSSGSSYEQYF
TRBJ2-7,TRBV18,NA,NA,TGTGCCAGCTCCCTAATAATGACAGTGGGGATCTCCTACGAGCAGTACTTC,CASSLIMTVGISYEQYF
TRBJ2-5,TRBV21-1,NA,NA,TGTGCCAGCAGCCCCGAACCTAGCGGGACAGAGGAAGAGACCCAGTACTTC,CASSPEPSGTEEETQYF
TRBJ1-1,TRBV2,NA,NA,TGTGCCAGCACGCCCCGAACAGGAAGCACTGAAGCTTTCTTT,CASTPRTGSTEAFF
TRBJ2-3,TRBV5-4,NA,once,TGTGCCAGCAGCCCGTGGGACGGGTCCACAGATACGCAGTATTTT,CASSPWDGSTDTQYF
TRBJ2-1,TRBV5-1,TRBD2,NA,TGCGCCAGCAGCTTGGCGGTAGCGGGAGGGCCGGTTCGGGATGAGCAGTTCTTC,CASSLAVAGGPVRDEQFF
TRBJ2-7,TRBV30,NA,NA,TGTGCCTGGATGGGCTCCTACGAGCAGTACTTC,CAWMGSYEQYF
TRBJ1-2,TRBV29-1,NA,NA,TGCAGCGTTGCCCCTCGTCTCACCTTC,CSVAPRLTF
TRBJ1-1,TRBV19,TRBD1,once,TGTGCCAGTAGTACCACGGACAGGGGAAAGACTGAAGCTTTCTTT,CASSTTDRGKTEAFF
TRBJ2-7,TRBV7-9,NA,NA,TGTGCCAGCAGCTTACTTGGCGGGCCCAGCTCCTACGAGCAGTACTTC,CASSLLGGPSSYEQYF
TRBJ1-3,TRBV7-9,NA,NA,TGTGCCAGCATTCTAGGGCAGGGGGGAAACACCATATATTTT,CASILGQGGNTIYF
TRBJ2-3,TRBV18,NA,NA,TGTGCCAGCTCACCCCTTAGCGGCACAGATACGCAGTATTTT,CASSPLSGTDTQYF
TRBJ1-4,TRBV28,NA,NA,TGTGCCAGCAGTTTCGTAGGGTTTTCTCGTGAAAAACTGTTTTTT,CASSFVGFSREKLFF
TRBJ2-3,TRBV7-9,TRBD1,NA,TGTGCCAGCTCAACCGGGACAGGGAACACAGATACGCAGTATTTT,CASSTGTGNTDTQYF
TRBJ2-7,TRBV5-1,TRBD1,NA,TGCGCCAGCAGGACGGGACAGGGGGCGACTCTCTACGAGCAGTACTTC,CASRTGQGATLYEQYF
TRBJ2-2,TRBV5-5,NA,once,TGTGCCAGCAGCTTACCAGGGAACACCGGGGAGCTGTTTTTT,CASSLPGNTGELFF
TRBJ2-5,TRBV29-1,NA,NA,TGCAGCGTCCCGGTCAGCCAAGAGACCCAGTACTTC,CSVPVSQETQYF
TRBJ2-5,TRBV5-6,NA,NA,TGTGCCAGCAGCTTAGGGGGGTACCAAGAGACCCAGTACTTC,CASSLGGYQETQYF
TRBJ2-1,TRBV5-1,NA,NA,TGCGCCAGCAGCTTGGTGGGCCCTATAGCCGACAATGAGCAGTTCTTC,CASSLVGPIADNEQFF
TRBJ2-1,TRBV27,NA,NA,TGTGCCAGCAGTTATGAGCAGTTCTTC,CASSYEQFF
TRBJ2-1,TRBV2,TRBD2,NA,TGTGCCAGCAGTCGACTAGCGGGAACGGAGGAGGAGCAGTTCTTC,CASSRLAGTEEEQFF
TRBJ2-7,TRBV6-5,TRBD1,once,TGTGCCAGCAGTTACGCAGGACAGGGAGTCGAGCAGTACTTC,CASSYAGQGVEQYF
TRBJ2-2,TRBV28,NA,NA,TGTGCCAGCAGTTTTCTCGGCGGACCGAACACCGGGGAGCTGTTTTTT,CASSFLGGPNTGELFF